The 7 T cell receptor beta chains reported below all come from one sample, sequenced in a study of control samples from healthy donors and cancer patients. This table comes from immunoSEQ multiplex PCR, and its TCRdb copy is limited to in-frame clones, with some not included. Among around 90,000 clones, 85% to 90% were seen once, and the ten largest hold over 2%. The sequencing sample was made of blood. These receptors came from a woman between 40 and 50 years old in good health.

V gene TRBV30 combines with J gene TRBJ1-5; the match to TRBD1 covers 10 bases. The CDR3 sequence is 17 residues long. The V gene end was trimmed by 5 bases and the J gene end by 6 bases; junction bases not matched to a gene: 16. The V gene's germline CDR1 is GTSNPN and CDR2 SVGIG (reference sequence). CDR3 protein: CAWSAPTGTGVGQPQHF. The DNA of the CDR3 is TGTGCCTGGTCCGCCCCTACCGGGACAGGGGTAGGTCAGCCCCAGCATTTT.

The genes are TRBV15 and TRBJ2-7; D is ambiguous. The CDR3 has 12 residues. Germline V gene lookup returns CDR1 LNHNV and CDR2 YYDKDF (reference sequence). The V end lost 0 bases, the J end lost 12 bases, and 12 bases lay between the germline ends. The CDR3 coding sequence is TGTGCCACCAGCAGAGATTACGGGCACCGGTACTTC. Protein product: CATSRDYGHRYF.

This clone showed up just a few times. The CDR3 nucleotides are TGTGCCAGCAGTTTATCTAGCGGGTACGAGCAGTACTTC. This sequence encodes CASSLSSGYEQYF. V and J are TRBV12-3 or TRBV12-4 and TRBJ2-7, with 8 bases matching TRBD2. Unmatched junction bases numbered 1, after V lost 2 bases and J lost 4 bases. This CDR3 contains 13 residues.

This clone showed up just a few times. As DNA, the CDR3 is TGTGCCAGCAGCGCCCAACAGGGGGAAGAGACCCAGTACTTC. Translation gives CASSAQQGEETQYF. The chain has TRBV5-4 and TRBJ2-5, with TRBD1 identical over 8 bases. The germline V gene has CDR1 SGHNT and CDR2 YYREEE (reference sequence). V lost 4 bases and J lost 3; bases outside the gene matches: 5. The CDR3 is 14 residues long.

The rearrangement joins TRBV24-1 to TRBJ2-1, with 10 positions matching TRBD1. Germline V gene lookup returns CDR1 KGHDR and CDR2 SFDVKD. This CDR3 comprises 16 residues. V lost 2 bases to trimming and J lost 8 bases; unmatched junction nucleotides: 8. CDR3: CATSDSTGGGMYEQFF. DNA of the CDR3: TGTGCCACCAGTGATTCGACAGGGGGCGGTATGTATGAGCAGTTCTTC.

The chain links TRBV5-5 to TRBJ1-1; perhaps TRBD1 as D (5 bases). The CDR3 is 15 residues long. Germline V gene lookup returns CDR1 SGHKS and CDR2 YYEKEE (reference sequence). Trimming took off 5 bases at V and 1 base at J, with 15 bases between the two ends. DNA for the CDR3: TGTGCCAGCAGGTCGAGCGTCGGGGGGAACACTGAAGCTTTCTTT. It specifies CASRSSVGGNTEAFF.

V is TRBV5-1 and J is TRBJ1-6, with unresolved D. Per germline, CDR1 SGHRS and CDR2 YFSETQ. The CDR3 length is 12 residues. V lost 0 bases, J lost 12 bases, and 7 bases lay in between. Written as DNA, the CDR3 is TGCGCCAGCAGCTTGGATCTGGGACCCCTCCACTTT. Translation gives CASSLDLGPLHF.